This section outlines one T cell receptor beta chain sequence together with its context. Clones were read by immunoSEQ multiplex PCR, and TCRdb kept only the in-frame ones, dropping some. Of some 110,000 clones detected, more than 70% appear once; the ten largest clones hold less than 3.5%. Followed longitudinally, the Seattle patients had been enrolled during active infection. The V gene's germline CDR1 is SGHVS and CDR2 FNYEAQ. Trimming removed 2 bases from V and 0 bases from J, with 8 bases in between. The CDR3 extends over 15 amino acids. The data belong to a study of blood T cell repertoires in COVID-19. Across the whole study: Sources were T cells, B-cell-depleted T cells, or PBMCs; the material itself was cDNA or gDNA.

This clonotype was sampled from a woman older than 75 with COVID-19, enrolled during active disease. Sequencing was performed on peripheral blood. The chain has TRBV7-6 and TRBJ2-1; D is undetermined. CDR3 nucleotides: TGTGCCAGCAGCTTAACTCCGGGCTCCTACAATGAGCAGTTCTTC. This encodes CASSLTPGSYNEQFF. The complete variable domain, with remaining parts taken from reference TRBV7-6 and TRBJ2-1, reads GAGVSQSPRYKVTKRGQDVALRCDPISGHVSLYWYRQALGQGPEFLTYFNYEAQQDKSGLPNDRFSAERPEGSISTLTIQRTEQRDSAMYRCASSLTPGSYNEQFFGPGTRLTVL.